This T cell receptor (beta chain) stems from a study of blood T cell repertoires in COVID-19. The CDR3 runs 14 residues. Germline CDR1 and CDR2: LGHDT and YNNKEL (reference sequence). Trimming removed 7 bases at V and 8 bases at J, with 18 bases between. Original methodology: By means of reference gene primer amplification, nucleated cell counts were estimated. Libraries were prepared by immunoSEQ multiplex PCR; TCRdb keeps only in-frame clonotypes and omits some of them. V and J calls and clone size follow that table, whereas D and trimming were derived from the DNA. The sample has 250,000 to 300,000 clones; 80% to 90% are singletons. Cohorts were assigned according to the clinical history that participants reported.

Sequenced: PBMCs or T cells enriched from blood (not recorded which). V is TRBV3-1 (or the pseudogene TRBV3-2) and J is TRBJ2-1; maybe TRBD2 (7 bases). The receptor's source is a woman in her 50s who had recovered from COVID-19. CDR3 nucleotides: TGTGCCAGCACCATAGGACTAGGGGGTTATGAGCAGTTCTTC. It specifies CASTIGLGGYEQFF.